The T cell receptor beta chain under discussion was sequenced for a study of human T cells and chemical hapten exposure. In the study overall: Diphenylcyclopropenone was applied weekly to patients' scalps across the roughly 23-week study. Per-sample variation in TCR yield stemmed mainly from small pooled library volume differences.

From germline, CDR1 is MNHEY and CDR2 SVGAGI. The CDR3 contains 13 residues. Trimming took 2 bases from V and 4 from J, leaving 8 bases between them. Study processing details: The number of TCRs in each sample had a median of approximately 90,000 and spanned roughly 23,224 to 700,000. In TCRdb, the RACE reads were re-called with MiXCR into one record per CDR3 protein. The V and J calls follow TCRdb's processing rather than the paper's. The sample lists 300,000 to 350,000 distinct CDR3 sequences, around 7% seen once, with roughly 8% in the top ten. Time point indicated: patch test 1, 2 weeks after DPC sensitization. Treatment denoted: therapeutic diphenylcyclopropenone sensitization with weekly scalp DPC. This clonotype has only a few counts.

The gene calls are TRBV6-5 and TRBJ1-2; D is unclear. This sequence was found in a woman aged 18-35 years with alopecia areata. Some clones in this sample may be carry-over from other donors' samples. The source material was whole blood, sampled in connection with sensitization to the hapten diphenylcyclopropenone (DPC). The CDR3 region has the DNA TGTGCCAGCAGTTACAGGGAGGGCTATGGCTACACCTTC. This gives the protein CASSYREGYGYTF.